This T cell receptor beta chain was recovered during a study of blood T cell repertoires in COVID-19. For the study at large: Sites in the United States, Italy and Spain provided acute and convalescent COVID-19 samples.

As handled by the study authors: Researchers report that nucleated cell counts were estimated from reference gene primer amplification. Sequenced by immunoSEQ multiplex PCR; TCRdb stores in-frame clones only, minus some. V and J calls and clone size are copied from that table; D and trimming were computed from the DNA. In the table there are 360,000 or so clones, more than 85% of which are singletons. Cohorts were based on clinical histories the participants reported. Resolution of symptoms, clearance, or two negative PCRs was present in recovered Cohort 3 donors. CDR3 length: 18 amino acids. Germline values: CDR1 LNHDA, CDR2 SQIVND (reference sequence). V lost 5 bases and J lost 5; bases outside the gene matches: 12.

The TCR originated in a woman aged 25 to 39 who had recovered from COVID-19. V gene TRBV19 combines with J gene TRBJ2-1; 13 bases agree with TRBD2. Sequenced input: PBMCs or T cells enriched from blood (not recorded which). The CDR3 sequence is CASSPWTSGRAGNNEQFF. The CDR3 DNA follows: TGTGCCAGTAGTCCGTGGACTAGCGGGAGAGCAGGCAACAATGAGCAGTTCTTC.